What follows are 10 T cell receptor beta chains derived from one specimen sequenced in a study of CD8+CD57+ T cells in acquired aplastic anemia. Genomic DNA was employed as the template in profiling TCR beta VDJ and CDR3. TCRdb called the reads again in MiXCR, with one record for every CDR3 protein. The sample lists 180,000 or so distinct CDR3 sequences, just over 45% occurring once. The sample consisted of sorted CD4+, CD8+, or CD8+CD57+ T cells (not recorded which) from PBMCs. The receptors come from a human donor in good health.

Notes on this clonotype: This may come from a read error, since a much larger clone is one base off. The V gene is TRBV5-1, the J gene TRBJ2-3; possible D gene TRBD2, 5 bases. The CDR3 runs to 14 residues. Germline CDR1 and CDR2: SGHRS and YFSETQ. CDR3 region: CAGSLEVITDTQYF. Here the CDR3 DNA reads TGCGCCGGCAGCTTGGAGGTTATCACAGATACGCAGTATTTT.

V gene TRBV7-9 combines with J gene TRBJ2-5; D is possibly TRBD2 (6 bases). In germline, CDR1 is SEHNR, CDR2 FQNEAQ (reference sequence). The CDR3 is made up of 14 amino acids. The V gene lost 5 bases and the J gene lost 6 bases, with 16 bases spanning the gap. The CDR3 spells CASSPGTSMKTQYF. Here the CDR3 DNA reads TGTGCCAGCAGCCCCGGGACTTCTATGAAGACCCAGTACTTC.

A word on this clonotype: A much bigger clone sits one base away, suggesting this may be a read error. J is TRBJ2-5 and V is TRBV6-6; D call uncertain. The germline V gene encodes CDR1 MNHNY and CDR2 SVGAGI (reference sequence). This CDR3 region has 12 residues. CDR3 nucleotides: TGTGCCAGCGGTTACTCTTACGAGACCCAGTACTTC. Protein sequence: CASGYSYETQYF.

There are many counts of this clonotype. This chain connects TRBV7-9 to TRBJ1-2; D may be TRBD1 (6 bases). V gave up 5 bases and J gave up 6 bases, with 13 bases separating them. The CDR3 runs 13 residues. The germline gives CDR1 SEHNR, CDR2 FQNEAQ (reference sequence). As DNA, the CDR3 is TGTGCCAGCAGCCAAAACAGGGCCGATGGCTACACCTTC. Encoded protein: CASSQNRADGYTF.

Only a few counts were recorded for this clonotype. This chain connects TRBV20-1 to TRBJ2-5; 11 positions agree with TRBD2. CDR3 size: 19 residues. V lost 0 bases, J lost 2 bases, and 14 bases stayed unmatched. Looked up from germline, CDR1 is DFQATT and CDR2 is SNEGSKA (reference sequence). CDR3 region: CSARDNSGRAEEVQETQYF. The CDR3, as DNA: TGCAGTGCTAGAGATAATAGCGGGAGGGCCGAGGAAGTACAAGAGACCCAGTACTTC.

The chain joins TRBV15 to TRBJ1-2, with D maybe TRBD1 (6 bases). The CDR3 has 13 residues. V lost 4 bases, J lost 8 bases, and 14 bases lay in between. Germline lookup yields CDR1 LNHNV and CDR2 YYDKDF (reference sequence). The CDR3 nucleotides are TGTGCCACCAGCACCGTCTACAGGGAAGGCTACACCTTC. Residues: CATSTVYREGYTF.

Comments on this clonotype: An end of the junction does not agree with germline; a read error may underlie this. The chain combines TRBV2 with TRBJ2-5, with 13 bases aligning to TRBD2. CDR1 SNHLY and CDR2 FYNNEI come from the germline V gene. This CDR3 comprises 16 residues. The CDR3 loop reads CASSLPGLAGLETHYF. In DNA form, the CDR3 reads TGTGCCAGCAGCCTTCCGGGACTAGCGGGACTGGAGACCCACTACTTC.

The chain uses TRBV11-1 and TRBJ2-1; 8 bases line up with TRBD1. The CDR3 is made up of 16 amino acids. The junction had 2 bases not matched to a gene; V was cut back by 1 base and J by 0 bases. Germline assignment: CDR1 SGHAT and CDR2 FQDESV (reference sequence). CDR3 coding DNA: TGTGCCAGCAGCTTAGGGACAGGGCACTCCTACAATGAGCAGTTCTTC. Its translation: CASSLGTGHSYNEQFF.

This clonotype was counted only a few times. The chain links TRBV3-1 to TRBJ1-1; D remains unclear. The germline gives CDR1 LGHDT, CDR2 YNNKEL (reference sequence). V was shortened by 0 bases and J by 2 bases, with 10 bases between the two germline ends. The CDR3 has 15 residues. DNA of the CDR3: TGTGCCAGCAGCCAAGATCTCGGGTTAAACACTGAAGCTTTCTTT. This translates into CASSQDLGLNTEAFF.

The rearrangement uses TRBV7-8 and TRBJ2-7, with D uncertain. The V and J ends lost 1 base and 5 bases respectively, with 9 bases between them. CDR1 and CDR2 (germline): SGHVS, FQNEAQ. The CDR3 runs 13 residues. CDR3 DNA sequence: TGTGCCAGCAGCTTAGTAGGGCTGGACGAGCAGTACTTC. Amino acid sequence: CASSLVGLDEQYF.